Listed here are 16 T cell receptor beta chains from one sample, sequenced in a study of early T cells in non-severe SARS-CoV-2 infection. Via MiXCR, TCRdb re-called the 5' RACE reads, giving one row per CDR3 protein. The sample carries some 70,000 distinct CDR3 sequences, about 9% recorded once. Sample: whole blood. All receptors derive from an adult who was a healthcare worker with PCR-confirmed SARS-CoV-2 infection or an uninfected control (not recorded which).

In this sample, this clonotype turned up many times. The chain employs TRBV5-6 and TRBJ2-4; 8 bases fit TRBD2. J gave up 6 bases and V 4 bases, and 6 bases lay outside the gene matches. The germline V gene has CDR1 SGHDT and CDR2 YYEEEE. The CDR3 has 14 amino acids. The CDR3: CASSQAGALNIQYF. DNA for the CDR3: TGTGCCAGCAGCCAAGCGGGGGCCCTAAACATTCAGTACTTC.

This clonotype occurred many times. The genes are TRBV12-5 and TRBJ2-3; TRBD2 aligns across 13 bases. Germline V gene data show CDR1 as LGHNT and CDR2 as FRNRAP. Unmatched junction bases numbered 6, after V lost 4 bases and J lost 5 bases. This CDR3 has 16 residues. The chain's CDR3 is CASGSTGLAGVDTQYF. CDR3 DNA: TGTGCTAGTGGTTCTACCGGACTAGCGGGAGTAGATACGCAGTATTTT. The complete variable domain, with remaining parts taken from reference TRBV12-5 and TRBJ2-3, reads DARVTQTPRHKVTEMGQEVTMRCQPILGHNTVFWYRQTMMQGLELLAYFRNRAPLDDSGMPKDRFSAEMPDATLATLKIQPSEPRDSAVYFCASGSTGLAGVDTQYFGPGTRLTVL.

The chain couples TRBV6-2 or TRBV6-3 to TRBJ2-1; 7 bases fit TRBD2. The CDR3 sequence is 12 residues long. CDR1 and CDR2 from the germline V gene are MNHEY and SVGEGT. Trimming at V came to 1 base and at J to 16 bases, leaving 7 bases not matched to a gene. The DNA of the CDR3 is TGTGCCAGCAGTTACTTTAGGGAGACTAGCTTCTTC. It encodes CASSYFRETSFF.

This clonotype appeared many times. The chain has TRBV6-2 or TRBV6-3 and TRBJ2-1; D perhaps matches TRBD2 (7 bases). This CDR3 region has 14 residues. Germline V gene data show CDR1 as MNHEY and CDR2 as SVGEGT. Trimming removed 5 bases from V and 8 bases from J, with 16 bases in between. CDR3: CASSPRLGGDEQFF. CDR3 sequence (DNA): TGTGCCAGCAGTCCCCGACTAGGGGGGGATGAGCAGTTCTTC.

This clonotype has only a few counts. The chain combines TRBV15 with TRBJ2-1; 8 bases match TRBD2. V lost 1 base and J lost 6; bases outside the gene matches: 11. There are 17 residues in the CDR3. From germline, CDR1 is LNHNV and CDR2 YYDKDF (reference sequence). CDR3 nucleotides: TGTGCCACCAGCAGAGGCCTGTCGGCGGGGGGTGGCAATGAGCAGTTCTTC. This encodes CATSRGLSAGGGNEQFF.

The chain is built from TRBV5-1 and TRBJ1-1, with D possibly matching TRBD1 (6 bases). The V gene lost 0 bases and the J gene lost 8 bases, with 11 bases spanning the gap. There are 13 residues in the CDR3. Per germline, CDR1 SGHRS and CDR2 YFSETQ. The DNA for the CDR3 is TGCGCCAGCAGCTTGGACGCAGGGGTGGAAGCTTTCTTT. Translated, it gives CASSLDAGVEAFF.

This clonotype was seen more than once but under ten times. The V gene is TRBV5-6, the J gene TRBJ1-1; unclear D gene. Trimming removed 0 bases at V and 7 bases at J, with 16 bases between. Germline values: CDR1 SGHDT, CDR2 YYEEEE. There are 15 residues in the CDR3. CDR3 residues: CASSLVDQTPIEAFF. CDR3 coding DNA: TGTGCCAGCAGCTTGGTGGACCAGACCCCCATTGAAGCTTTCTTT.

This clonotype came up many times. The chain is built from TRBV20-1 and TRBJ1-5, with TRBD1 identical over 7 bases. The germline gives CDR1 DFQATT, CDR2 SNEGSKA (reference sequence). Trimming at V came to 6 bases and at J to 2 bases, leaving 4 bases not matched to a gene. There are 13 residues in the CDR3. CDR3 in amino acids: CSALGQGNQPQHF. The CDR3 coding sequence is TGCAGTGCCCTTGGACAGGGCAATCAGCCCCAGCATTTT.

The V gene is TRBV5-6, the J gene TRBJ2-2, with 7 bases identical to TRBD1. There are 14 residues in the CDR3. V dropped 2 bases and J dropped 12; count of bases not matched to a gene: 10. Germline CDR1 reads SGHDT; CDR2 reads YYEEEE. The CDR3 DNA sequence: TGTGCCAGCAGCTTAAGGGGACAGCCCATCAAGCTGTTTTTT. Protein sequence: CASSLRGQPIKLFF. Based on the CDR3 plus reference TRBV5-6 and TRBJ2-2, the full variable domain is DAGVTQSPTHLIKTRGQQVTLRCSPKSGHDTVSWYQQALGQGPQFIFQYYEEEERQRGNFPDRFSGHQFPNYSSELNVNALLLGDSALYLCASSLRGQPIKLFFGEGSRLTVL.

This clonotype was counted only a few times. The rearrangement joins TRBV5-1 to TRBJ1-5, with unresolved D. V was pared by 4 bases and J by 0 bases, with 11 bases between. In germline, CDR1 is SGHRS, CDR2 YFSETQ. The CDR3 length is 15 residues. CDR3 DNA: TGCGCCAGCAGCCCGGACGGCCATAGCAATCAGCCCCAGCATTTT. Its protein is CASSPDGHSNQPQHF. Based on the CDR3 plus reference TRBV5-1 and TRBJ1-5, the full variable domain is KAGVTQTPRYLIKTRGQQVTLSCSPISGHRSVSWYQQTPGQGLQFLFEYFSETQRNKGNFPGRFSGRQFSNSRSEMNVSTLELGDSALYLCASSPDGHSNQPQHFGDGTRLSIL.

This clonotype appeared a few times. The rearrangement uses TRBV27 and TRBJ1-2, with D perhaps TRBD1 (5 bases). Germline V gene sequence: CDR1 MNHEY, CDR2 SMNVEV (reference sequence). Trimming cost V 3 bases and J 7 bases, with 15 bases left between them. The CDR3 is made up of 14 amino acids. The CDR3 DNA is TGTGCCAGCAGTTTGGGGACCCGAGGCTTTGGCTACACCTTC. Its protein product is CASSLGTRGFGYTF.

The chain has TRBV29-1 and TRBJ1-1; D may be TRBD1 (5 bases). Between the trimmed V and J ends, which lost 6 bases and 1 base, there was a span of 12 bases. The CDR3 sequence is 13 residues long. Per germline, CDR1 SQVTM and CDR2 ANQGSEA. CDR3 sequence (DNA): TGCAGCGTAGCAGGGAGAGGGAACACTGAAGCTTTCTTT. Amino acids: CSVAGRGNTEAFF.

This clonotype appeared many times. This chain links TRBV10-1 with TRBJ2-3; 8 nucleotides line up with TRBD2. The CDR3 runs to 16 residues. Losses at the gene ends were 6 bases for V and 6 bases for J; bases not matched to a gene: 14. Looked up from germline, CDR1 is WNHNN and CDR2 is SYGVQD (reference sequence). The CDR3 bases are TGCGCCAGCAGCGGGAGGGAGGGGCTAGCCGAGGATACGCAGTATTTT. It is translated as CASSGREGLAEDTQYF.

This clonotype occurred many times. The J gene is TRBJ2-1, the V gene TRBV7-8, with a tentative D call TRBD2 (7 bases). The CDR3 spans 14 residues. Germline assignment: CDR1 SGHVS and CDR2 FQNEAQ. Trimming shortened V by 0 bases and J by 6 bases, and 9 bases separated the two germline ends. CDR3 in DNA: TGTGCCAGCAGCTTAGCGGGGGGGCTCAATGAGCAGTTCTTC. Protein sequence: CASSLAGGLNEQFF.

The chain couples TRBV18 to TRBJ2-3; D is unclear. This CDR3 contains 13 residues. V was pared by 2 bases and J by 2 bases, with 5 bases between. The germline V gene has CDR1 KGHSH and CDR2 LQKENI. The CDR3 DNA follows: TGTGCCAGCTCACCAGGGCACACAGATACGCAGTATTTT. This translates into CASSPGHTDTQYF.

The chain is built from TRBV18 and TRBJ2-7; D is unresolved. V was pared by 0 bases and J by 2 bases, with 8 bases between. CDR1 and CDR2 (germline): KGHSH, LQKENI. There are 14 residues in the CDR3. CDR3 sequence: CASSPPAGPYEQYF. CDR3 bases: TGTGCCAGCTCACCACCGGCAGGACCCTACGAGCAGTACTTC.